This T cell receptor beta chain was sequenced for a study of cytomegalovirus exposure and HLA in healthy donors. Study-level findings and limits: The dataset shows that most TCR sequences were rare, while some public TCRs occurred in many donors. One cluster of highly shared sequence variants probably arose as a sequencing artifact. Being productive about 87% or about 30% of the time was typical of most TCR beta V segments in an earlier analysis.

The PCR had 60 Vbeta and 13 Jbeta primers. Sequencing used immunoSEQ multiplex PCR; TCRdb keeps in-frame clones, though not all of them. The table records 60,000 or so clones, 77% of them present only once. In regard to this clone: The target antigen is unknown.

Trimming took 5 bases from V and 5 from J, leaving 13 bases between them. Germline lookup yields CDR1 SNHLY and CDR2 FYNNEI. The CDR3 is 14 residues long. The V call is TRBV2, the J call TRBJ2-1, with TRBD2 as a possible D gene (6 bases). This sequence originates from a female donor in good health and CMV-seronegative. The sample consisted of PBMCs. Here the CDR3 DNA reads TGTGCCAGCAGTAAGGGACTCCTTGACAATGAGCAGTTCTTC. Residues: CASSKGLLDNEQFF.